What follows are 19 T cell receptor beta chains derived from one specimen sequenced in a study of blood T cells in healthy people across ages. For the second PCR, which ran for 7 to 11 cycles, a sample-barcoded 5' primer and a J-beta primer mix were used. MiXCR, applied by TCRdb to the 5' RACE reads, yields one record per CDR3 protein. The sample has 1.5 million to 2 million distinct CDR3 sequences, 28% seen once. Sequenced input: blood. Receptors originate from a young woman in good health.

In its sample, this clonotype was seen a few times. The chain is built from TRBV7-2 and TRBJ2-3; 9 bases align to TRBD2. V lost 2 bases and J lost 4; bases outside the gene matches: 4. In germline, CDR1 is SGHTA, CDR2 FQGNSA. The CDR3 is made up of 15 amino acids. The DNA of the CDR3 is TGTGCCAGCAGCTTAAAAGCGGGAGGCGCAGATACGCAGTATTTT. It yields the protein CASSLKAGGADTQYF.

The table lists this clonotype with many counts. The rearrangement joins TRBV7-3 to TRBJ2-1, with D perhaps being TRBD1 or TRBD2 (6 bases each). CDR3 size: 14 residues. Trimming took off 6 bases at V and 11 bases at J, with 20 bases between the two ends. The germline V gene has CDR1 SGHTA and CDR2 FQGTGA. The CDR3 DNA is TGTGCCAGCAGTCCGACCGGGGGCCTTAGTCAGCAGTTCTTC. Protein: CASSPTGGLSQQFF.

The CDR3: CASSGPTGGYTGELFF. The CDR3 DNA reads as TGTGCCAGCAGCGGACCAACAGGGGGCTACACCGGGGAGCTGTTTTTT. The chain links TRBV9 to TRBJ2-2; 9 bases fit TRBD1. Germline loops: CDR1 SGDLS, CDR2 YYNGEE. The CDR3 is 16 residues long. The J segment lost 3 bases and the V segment lost 3 bases, leaving 6 bases of the junction unmatched.

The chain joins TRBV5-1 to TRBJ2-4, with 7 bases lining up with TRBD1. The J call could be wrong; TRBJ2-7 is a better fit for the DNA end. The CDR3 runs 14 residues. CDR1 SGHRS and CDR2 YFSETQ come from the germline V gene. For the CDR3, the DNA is TGCGCCAGCAGCTTGTCTGCGACAGGGTACGAGCAGTACTTC. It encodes CASSLSATGYEQYF.

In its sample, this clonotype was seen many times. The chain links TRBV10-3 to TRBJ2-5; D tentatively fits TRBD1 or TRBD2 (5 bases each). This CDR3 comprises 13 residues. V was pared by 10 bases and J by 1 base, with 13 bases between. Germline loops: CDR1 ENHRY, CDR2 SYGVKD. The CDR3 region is CATNRDPQETQYF. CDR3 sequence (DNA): TGTGCCACGAACCGGGACCCCCAAGAGACCCAGTACTTC.

The CDR3 region is CASNEGGYEQYF. CDR3 bases: TGTGCCAGCAACGAGGGAGGCTACGAGCAGTACTTC. This chain connects TRBV6-2 or TRBV6-3 to TRBJ2-5, with D possibly being TRBD2 (6 bases). The DNA end favors TRBJ2-7, so the J call may be wrong. The germline V gene has CDR1 MNHEY and CDR2 SVGEGT. CDR3 length: 12 residues.

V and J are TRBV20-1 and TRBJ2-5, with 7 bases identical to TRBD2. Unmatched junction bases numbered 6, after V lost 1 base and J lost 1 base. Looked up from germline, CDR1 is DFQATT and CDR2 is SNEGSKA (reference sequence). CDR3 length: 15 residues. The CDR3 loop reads CSARGPSGRQETQYF. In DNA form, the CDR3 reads TGCAGTGCTAGAGGACCTAGCGGACGCCAAGAGACCCAGTACTTC.

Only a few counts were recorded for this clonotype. The CDR3: CSAAGLSNTEAFF. The CDR3 nucleotides read TGCAGCGCTGCGGGACTCTCGAACACTGAAGCTTTCTTT. The V gene is TRBV20-1, the J gene TRBJ1-1, with TRBD1 as a possible D gene (5 bases). This CDR3 spans 13 amino acids. Germline lookup yields CDR1 DFQATT and CDR2 SNEGSKA (reference sequence).

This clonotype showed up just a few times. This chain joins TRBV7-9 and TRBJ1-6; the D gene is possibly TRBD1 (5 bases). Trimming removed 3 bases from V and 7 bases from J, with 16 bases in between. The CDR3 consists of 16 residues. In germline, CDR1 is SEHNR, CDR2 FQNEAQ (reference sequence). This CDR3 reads CASSFTGTGRNSPLHF. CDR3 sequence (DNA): TGTGCCAGCAGCTTTACCGGGACGGGGAGGAATTCACCCCTCCACTTT.

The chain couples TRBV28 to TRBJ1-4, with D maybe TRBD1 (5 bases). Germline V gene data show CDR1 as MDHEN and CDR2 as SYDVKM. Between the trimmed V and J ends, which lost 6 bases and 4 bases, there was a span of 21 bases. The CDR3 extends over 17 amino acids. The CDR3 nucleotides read TGTGCCAGCAGCCCTAGAGGCAGGGAAGAGAGTAATGAAAAACTGTTTTTT. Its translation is CASSPRGREESNEKLFF. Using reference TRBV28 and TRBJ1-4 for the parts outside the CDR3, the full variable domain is DVKVTQSSRYLVKRTGEKVFLECVQDMDHENMFWYRQDPGLGLRLIYFSYDVKMKEKGDIPEGYSVSREKKERFSLILESASTNQTSMYLCASSPRGREESNEKLFFGSGTQLSVL.

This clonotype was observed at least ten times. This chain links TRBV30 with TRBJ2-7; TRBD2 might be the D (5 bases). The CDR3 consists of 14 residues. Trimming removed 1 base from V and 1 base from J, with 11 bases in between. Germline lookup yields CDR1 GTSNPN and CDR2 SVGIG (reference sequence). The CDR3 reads CAWSGPQRSYEQYF. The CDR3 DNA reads TGTGCCTGGAGTGGGCCTCAGCGGTCCTACGAGCAGTACTTC.

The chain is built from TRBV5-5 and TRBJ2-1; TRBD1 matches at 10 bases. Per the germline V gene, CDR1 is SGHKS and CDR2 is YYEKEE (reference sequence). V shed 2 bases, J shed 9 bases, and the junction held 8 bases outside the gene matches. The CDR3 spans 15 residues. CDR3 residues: CASSFETGGYAEQFF. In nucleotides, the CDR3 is TGTGCCAGCAGCTTCGAGACAGGGGGCTACGCTGAGCAGTTCTTC.

CDR3 sequence reads: CASSLAGLTGLNGYTF. The CDR3, as DNA: TGCGCCAGCAGCTTGGCCGGGCTGACAGGGCTTAATGGCTACACCTTC. The V gene is TRBV5-1, the J gene TRBJ1-2; 7 bases fit TRBD1. This CDR3 spans 16 amino acids. V lost 0 bases and J lost 6; bases outside the gene matches: 11. Germline CDR1 and CDR2: SGHRS and YFSETQ.

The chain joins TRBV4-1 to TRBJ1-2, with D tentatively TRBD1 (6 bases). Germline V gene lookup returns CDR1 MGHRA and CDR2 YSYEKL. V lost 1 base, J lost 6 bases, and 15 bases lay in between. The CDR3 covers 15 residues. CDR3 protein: CASSQVQGRGDGYTF. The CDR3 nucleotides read TGCGCCAGCAGCCAAGTCCAGGGCAGGGGAGATGGCTACACCTTC.

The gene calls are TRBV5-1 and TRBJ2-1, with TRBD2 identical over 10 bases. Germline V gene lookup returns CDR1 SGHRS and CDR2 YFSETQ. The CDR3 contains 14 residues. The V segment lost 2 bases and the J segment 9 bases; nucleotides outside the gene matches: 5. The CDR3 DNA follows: TGCGCCAGCAGCTTAAGCGGGGGGGCCACTGAGCAGTTCTTC. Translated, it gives CASSLSGGATEQFF.

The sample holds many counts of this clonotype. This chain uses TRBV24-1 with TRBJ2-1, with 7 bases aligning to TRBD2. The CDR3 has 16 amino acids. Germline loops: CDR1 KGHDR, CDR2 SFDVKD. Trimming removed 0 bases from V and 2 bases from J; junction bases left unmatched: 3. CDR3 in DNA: TGTGCCACCAGTGATTTGCAGCGGGAAACCTACAATGAGCAGTTCTTC. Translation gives CATSDLQRETYNEQFF.

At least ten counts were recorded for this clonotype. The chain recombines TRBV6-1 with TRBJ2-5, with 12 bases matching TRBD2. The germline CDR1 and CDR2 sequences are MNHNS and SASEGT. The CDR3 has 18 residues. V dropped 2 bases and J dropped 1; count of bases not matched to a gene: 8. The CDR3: CASSERLAGGPIQETQYF. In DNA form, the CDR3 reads TGTGCCAGCAGTGAAAGGCTAGCGGGAGGGCCAATCCAAGAGACCCAGTACTTC.

For the CDR3, the DNA is TGCAGTGCTAGAGACCAAGGGACAGGTACGGACGAGCAGTACTTC. Amino acid sequence: CSARDQGTGTDEQYF. The chain joins TRBV20-1 to TRBJ2-7; 8 nucleotides agree with TRBD1. The CDR3 contains 15 residues. Germline V gene data show CDR1 as DFQATT and CDR2 as SNEGSKA (reference sequence). V shed 0 bases and J 5 bases; nucleotides not matched to a gene: 9.

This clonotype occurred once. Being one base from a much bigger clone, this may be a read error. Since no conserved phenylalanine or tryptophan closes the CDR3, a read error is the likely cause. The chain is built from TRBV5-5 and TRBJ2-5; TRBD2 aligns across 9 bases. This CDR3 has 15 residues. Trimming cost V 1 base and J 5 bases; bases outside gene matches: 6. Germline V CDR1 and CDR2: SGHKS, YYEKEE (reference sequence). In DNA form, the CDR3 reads TGTGCCAGCAGCTTGCCAGCGGGGGGTGGGGAGACCCAGTACGTC. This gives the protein CASSLPAGGGETQYV.